This T cell receptor beta chain was sequenced for a study of OX40 agonist ivuxolimab in advanced cancers. Study outcomes and limitations: The average count of expanded clones was higher among CD8+ T cells than among CD4+. With doses of 0.1 to 3.0 mg/kg, CD4+ and CD8+ blood T cells had undergone clonal expansion by week 6.

Some clones are missing from TCRdb's copy, which holds only in-frame ones; the method was immunoSEQ multiplex PCR. Among fewer than 90,000 clones, about 86% were seen once, and the ten largest hold about 0.78%. Germline V gives CDR1 MNHNS, CDR2 SASEGT. The CDR3 length is 13 residues. The V end was cut by 5 bases, the J end by 8 bases, with 15 bases between. Concerning this clone itself: Antigen unknown.

This TCR derives from an adult with an advanced solid tumor such as melanoma, head and neck, liver or kidney cancer. The sample in question was CD4+ or CD8+ T cells sorted from blood, obtained in a trial of the OX40 agonist ivuxolimab. The V call is TRBV6-1, the J call TRBJ1-2; D is unresolved. The CDR3 DNA reads as TGTGCCAGCAGTACCCGGGATCCGCGGGGCTACACCTTC. This translates into CASSTRDPRGYTF.